This TCR beta chain was recovered during a study of vaccination effects on CD4 cells after COVID-19. Turning to the study itself: After around 2 million PBMC were placed in each well, they were cultured with 10 IU/ml IL-2 and 10 ug/ml peptides.

TCRdb keeps only in-frame clones here, not all; method: immunoSEQ multiplex PCR. The table shows 70,000 or so clones, with over 60% occurring only once. Turning to this clone: Its target is not known.

Culturing for about 10 days preceded CD4+ T cell isolation. Nucleocapsid antibodies stayed negative before and after vaccination, showing no earlier SARS-CoV-2 infection. IL-2 medium was substituted for half the medium on days 3 and 7. Whole-study results and caveats: Infection-derived and vaccine-derived clones contracted markedly late after vaccination.

CDR3 size: 17 residues. Trimming pared 1 base from V and 10 bases from J, leaving 20 bases between. Germline V gene data show CDR1 as LGHNA and CDR2 as YSLEER. The chain couples TRBV4-3 to TRBJ1-6; no reliable D call. The sequenced sample was CD4+ T cells from PBMCs cultured without peptide, obtained before COVID-19 vaccination. The receptor's source is a human donor who received a COVID-19 vaccine. DNA of the CDR3: TGCGCCAGCAGCCAAGTCCTATCGACAAGACGTGGATCACCCCTCCACTTT. It is translated as CASSQVLSTRRGSPLHF.